Following are 21 T cell receptor beta chains from one sample sequenced in a study of metastatic and nonmetastatic thyroid tumors. TCRdb used MiXCR to call clones anew from the PCR reads. The table has roughly 70,000 clones, roughly a sixth seen once. Every patient underwent thyroid surgery untreated. The sequenced sample consisted of blood. Receptors were obtained from a female donor with papillary thyroid cancer or a benign thyroid nodule (not recorded which). Some clones in this sample may be carry-over from other donors' samples.

This clone was detected many times. This rearrangement joins TRBV4-1 to TRBJ1-2; 11 nucleotides agree with TRBD1. Germline lookup yields CDR1 MGHRA and CDR2 YSYEKL. V dropped 2 bases and J dropped 2; count of bases not matched to a gene: 13. The CDR3 contains 19 residues. The CDR3 coding sequence is TGCGCCAGCAGCCAATGGCACTTACTTCGGGACAGGGGGAACTATGGCTACACCTTC. The encoded protein is CASSQWHLLRDRGNYGYTF.

The rearrangement uses TRBV11-2 and TRBJ1-2; 7 bases agree with TRBD1. The CDR3 length is 16 residues. Germline CDR1 reads SGHAT; CDR2 reads FQNNGV. V shed 5 bases, J shed 8 bases, and the junction held 17 bases outside the gene matches. The CDR3 protein is CASSPGQSLYSGGYTF. DNA for the CDR3: TGTGCCAGCAGCCCGGGACAGAGCCTCTACTCGGGGGGCTACACCTTC. Full variable domain (remainder filled in from reference TRBV11-2 and TRBJ1-2): EAGVAQSPRYKIIEKRQSVAFWCNPISGHATLYWYQQILGQGPKLLIQFQNNGVVDDSQLPKDRFSAERLKGVDSTLKIQPAKLEDSAVYLCASSPGQSLYSGGYTFGSGTRLTVV.

The J gene is TRBJ1-2, the V gene TRBV11-1, with TRBD1 identical over 8 bases. CDR3 size: 13 residues. V lost 6 bases to trimming and J lost 6 bases; unmatched junction nucleotides: 6. CDR1 is SGHAT, CDR2 FQDESV, per germline (reference sequence). The CDR3 DNA is TGTGCCAGCAGTCCTCAGGGGGCTAATGGCTACACCTTC. Residues: CASSPQGANGYTF.

This chain uses TRBV19 with TRBJ1-5, with 9 positions matching TRBD1. This CDR3 is built from 15 residues. With V trimmed by 1 base and J by 4 bases, 2 bases remained unmatched. Germline assignment: CDR1 LNHDA and CDR2 SQIVND (reference sequence). The CDR3 bases are TGTGCCAGTAGTATAGGGGACAGGGTAAATCAGCCCCAGCATTTT. It specifies CASSIGDRVNQPQHF. Full variable domain (rest looked up from reference TRBV19 and TRBJ1-5): DGGITQSPKYLFRKEGQNVTLSCEQNLNHDAMYWYRQDPGQGLRLIYYSQIVNDFQKGDIAEGYSVSREKKESFPLTVTSAQKNPTAFYLCASSIGDRVNQPQHFGDGTRLSIL.

This clone has a count of ten or more. The sample carries other DNA sequences with the same CDR3. V is TRBV10-3 and J is TRBJ2-3, with TRBD2 matching 8 bases. Trimming at V came to 10 bases and at J to 1 base, leaving 7 bases not matched to a gene. The CDR3 totals 14 residues. Germline V gene lookup returns CDR1 ENHRY and CDR2 SYGVKD. Written as DNA, the CDR3 is TGTGCCACCCGAGCGGGAGTTGGCACAGATACGCAGTATTTT. Its protein product is CATRAGVGTDTQYF.

The CDR3 sequence: CASSLAGTGEAFF. CDR3 DNA: TGCGCCAGCAGCTTGGCCGGGACAGGGGAAGCTTTCTTT. The chain couples TRBV5-1 to TRBJ1-1, with 9 positions matching TRBD1. V shed 0 bases and J 8 bases; nucleotides not matched to a gene: 2. Germline loops: CDR1 SGHRS, CDR2 YFSETQ. This CDR3 contains 13 residues.

The chain links TRBV12-3 or TRBV12-4 to TRBJ1-1; possible D gene TRBD1, 5 bases. CDR3 length: 13 amino acids. Trimming shortened V by 3 bases and J by 3 bases, and 8 bases separated the two germline ends. This CDR3 reads CASSFGGYTEAFF. For the CDR3, the DNA is TGTGCCAGCAGTTTTGGGGGTTACACTGAAGCTTTCTTT.

This clone came up many times. This chain links TRBV28 with TRBJ2-6; D is possibly TRBD1 or TRBD2 (5 bases each). Trimming took 3 bases from V and 0 from J, leaving 6 bases between them. This CDR3 region has 15 residues. The germline gives CDR1 MDHEN, CDR2 SYDVKM. The CDR3 DNA reads as TGTGCCAGCAGTTTCGGGACCTCTGGGGCCAACGTCCTGACTTTC. Translation: CASSFGTSGANVLTF.

This clone was seen many times. The chain is built from TRBV10-2 and TRBJ2-1; D not certain. Germline V gene data show CDR1 as WSHSY and CDR2 as SAAADI. Between the trimmed V and J ends, which lost 6 bases and 0 bases, there was a span of 6 bases. CDR3 length equals 13 residues. DNA for the CDR3: TGCGCCAGCAGCTCGAGCTCCTACAATGAGCAGTTCTTC. It encodes CASSSSSYNEQFF.

In its sample, this clone is medium-sized. The chain is built from TRBV3-1 and TRBJ1-3, with a tentative D call TRBD1 (5 bases). The CDR3 contains 12 residues. The V gene lost 8 bases and the J gene lost 0 bases, with 5 bases spanning the gap. Per the germline V gene, CDR1 is LGHDT and CDR2 is YNNKEL (reference sequence). The CDR3 sequence: CASGGSGNTIYF. The CDR3 region has the DNA TGTGCCAGCGGGGGCTCTGGAAACACCATATATTTT. Full variable domain (rest looked up from reference TRBV3-1 and TRBJ1-3): DTAVSQTPKYLVTQMGNDKSIKCEQNLGHDTMYWYKQDSKKFLKIMFSYNNKELIINETVPNRFSPKSPDKAHLNLHINSLELGDSAVYFCASGGSGNTIYFGEGSWLTVV.

This clone was recorded many times. The V gene is TRBV5-1, the J gene TRBJ2-5, with D unresolved. CDR1 is SGHRS and CDR2 is YFSETQ in the germline V gene. CDR3 length equals 16 residues. V was cut by 0 bases and J by 2 bases, with 14 bases left in between. The CDR3 spells CASSLGRPLLQETQYF. The CDR3 region has the DNA TGCGCCAGCAGCTTGGGCCGCCCTTTGTTACAAGAGACCCAGTACTTC.

The rearrangement links TRBV7-2 to TRBJ1-1; D perhaps matches TRBD1 (5 bases). CDR1 is SGHTA, CDR2 FQGNSA, per germline. This CDR3 region has 14 residues. Trimming took off 1 base at V and 1 base at J, with 7 bases between the two ends. The CDR3, as DNA: TGTGCCAGCAGCTTAGAGAGGGGGAACACTGAAGCTTTCTTT. This gives the protein CASSLERGNTEAFF.

Remarks on this clone: This may arise from a read error, as a much more abundant clone is one base away. Other DNA sequences in the sample encode the same CDR3. The chain uses TRBV27 and TRBJ2-5; no reliable D call. CDR3 length: 11 amino acids. V lost 3 bases and J lost 14, with 13 bases in between. The germline V gene has CDR1 MNHEY and CDR2 SMNVEV (reference sequence). CDR3: CASSFGGPPYF. CDR3 nucleotide sequence: TGTGCCAGCAGTTTTGGTGGCCCTCCATACTTC.

This clone was counted only a few times. J is TRBJ2-6 and V is TRBV6-6; D is possibly TRBD1 (6 bases). The germline gives CDR1 MNHNY, CDR2 SVGAGI (reference sequence). The CDR3 length is 17 residues. Deletions cut 0 bases from V and 0 bases from J, with 9 bases between. The CDR3 sequence: CASSYSQGLSGANVLTF. CDR3 DNA sequence: TGTGCCAGCAGTTACTCCCAGGGGCTCTCTGGGGCCAACGTCCTGACTTTC.

This clone was detected ten times or more. The chain has TRBV20-1 and TRBJ2-5; 8 bases are shared with TRBD1. Germline CDR1 is DFQATT and CDR2 is SNEGSKA (reference sequence). After removal of 7 bases from V and 4 bases from J, the junction contained 11 bases not matched to a gene. The CDR3 has 14 amino acids. Here the CDR3 DNA reads TGCAGTGTTTACCCGGGGACAGGACTAGAGACCCAGTACTTC. It translates to CSVYPGTGLETQYF.

This chain joins TRBV4-1 and TRBJ2-1, with 9 bases fitting TRBD2. Germline V gene lookup returns CDR1 MGHRA and CDR2 YSYEKL. Unmatched junction bases numbered 7, after V lost 1 base and J lost 3 bases. This CDR3 region has 17 residues. The CDR3 region has the DNA TGCGCCAGCAGCCAAGGGATAGCGGGAGTATTCTACAATGAGCAGTTCTTC. Encoded protein: CASSQGIAGVFYNEQFF.

This rearrangement joins TRBV3-1 to TRBJ2-7; a possible D gene is TRBD2 (6 bases). CDR1 is LGHDT and CDR2 is YNNKEL in the germline V gene (reference sequence). Trimming pared 0 bases from V and 3 bases from J, leaving 12 bases between. The CDR3 is 15 residues long. For the CDR3, the DNA is TGTGCCAGCAGCCAAGACTTGGCTAGCGACTACGAGCAGTACTTC. Translated: CASSQDLASDYEQYF.

This clone was observed many times. This rearrangement joins TRBV6-6 to TRBJ1-5, with TRBD1 matching 10 bases. Germline V gene sequence: CDR1 MNHNY, CDR2 SVGAGI (reference sequence). The length of the CDR3 is 19 residues. Trimming cost V 8 bases and J 0 bases; bases outside gene matches: 16. The CDR3 DNA reads as TGTGCCAGCGGAACTCAGGACAGGGGGTTGATTGGTAGCAATCAGCCCCAGCATTTT. Its translation is CASGTQDRGLIGSNQPQHF.

This chain connects TRBV7-9 to TRBJ2-7, with TRBD2 matching over 9 bases. Germline CDR1 reads SEHNR; CDR2 reads FQNEAQ (reference sequence). Trimming cost V 3 bases and J 1 base; bases outside gene matches: 4. This CDR3 is built from 15 residues. In DNA, the CDR3 is TGTGCCAGCAGCTTGCGAGCGGGAGGATCCTACGAGCAGTACTTC. Translating gives CASSLRAGGSYEQYF.

Many counts were recorded for this clone. The chain has TRBV14 and TRBJ1-1, with a weak D call TRBD1 (6 bases). CDR1 is SGHDN, CDR2 FVKESK, per germline. This CDR3 spans 15 amino acids. V lost 5 bases, J lost 1 base, and 14 bases lay in between. The CDR3 bases are TGTGCCAGCAGCGACTCCTCCAGGGGGAACACTGAAGCTTTCTTT. The encoded protein is CASSDSSRGNTEAFF.

The sample holds many counts of this clone. The rearrangement joins TRBV6-1 to TRBJ1-6, with D uncertain. Trimming took off 3 bases at V and 10 bases at J, with 13 bases between the two ends. The CDR3 extends over 14 amino acids. Germline CDR1 MNHNS, CDR2 SASEGT. The CDR3 spells CASSERPGESPLHF. CDR3 in DNA: TGTGCCAGCAGTGAGCGACCCGGTGAATCACCCCTCCACTTT.